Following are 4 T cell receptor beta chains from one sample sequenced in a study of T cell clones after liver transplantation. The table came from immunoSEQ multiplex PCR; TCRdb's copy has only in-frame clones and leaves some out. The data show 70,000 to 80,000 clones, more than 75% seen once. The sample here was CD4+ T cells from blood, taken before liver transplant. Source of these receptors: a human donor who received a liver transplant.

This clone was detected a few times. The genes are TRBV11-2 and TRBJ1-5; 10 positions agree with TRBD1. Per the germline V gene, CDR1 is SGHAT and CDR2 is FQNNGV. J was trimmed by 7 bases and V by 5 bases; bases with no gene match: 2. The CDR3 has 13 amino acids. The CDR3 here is CASSTDRGQPQHF. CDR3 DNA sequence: TGTGCCAGCAGCACGGACAGGGGGCAGCCCCAGCATTTT.

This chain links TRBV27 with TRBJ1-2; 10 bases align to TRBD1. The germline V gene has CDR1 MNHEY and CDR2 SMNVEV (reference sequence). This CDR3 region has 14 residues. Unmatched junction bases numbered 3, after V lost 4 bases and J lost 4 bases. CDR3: CASSSGTGAYGYTF. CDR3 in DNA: TGTGCCAGCAGTTCGGGGACAGGGGCCTATGGCTACACCTTC.

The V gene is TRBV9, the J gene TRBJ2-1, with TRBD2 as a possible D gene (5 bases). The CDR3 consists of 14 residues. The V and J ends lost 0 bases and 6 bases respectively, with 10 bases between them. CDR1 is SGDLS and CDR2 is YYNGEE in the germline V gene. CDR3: CASSVGGVGNEQFF. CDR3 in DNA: TGTGCCAGCAGCGTAGGGGGAGTTGGCAATGAGCAGTTCTTC.

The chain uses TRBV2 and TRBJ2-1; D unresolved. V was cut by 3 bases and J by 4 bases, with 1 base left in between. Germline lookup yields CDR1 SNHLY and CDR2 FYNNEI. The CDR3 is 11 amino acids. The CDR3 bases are TGTGCCAGCAGTGAGTACAATGAGCAGTTCTTC. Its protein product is CASSEYNEQFF.